Sequencing of this T cell receptor beta chain was carried out in a study of cytomegalovirus exposure and HLA in healthy donors. Study-level information: The same platform as the roughly 700 first-cohort repertoires was used for the 120 validation repertoires, a later analysis reported.

As to this clone: Its matching antigen is unknown.

This CDR3 comprises 18 residues. CDR1 and CDR2 (germline): KGHSH, LQKENI. The trim removed 0 bases at V and 0 bases at J, leaving 5 bases unmatched. Study results and limitations: Cytomegalovirus association was assigned to about 150 TCR beta chains. Rare sequences made up most TCRs, while some public TCRs were found in many donors. Reports indicated that the classifier achieved high specificity and sensitivity in diagnosing cytomegalovirus status.

Sequenced by immunoSEQ multiplex PCR; TCRdb stores in-frame clones only, minus some. The sample shows about 250,000 clones, about 88% of them seen only once. The J gene is TRBJ2-2, the V gene TRBV18, with 9 bases fitting TRBD1. Sequencing used PBMCs. The clonotype originates from a man between 18 and 35 years old in good health and CMV-seropositive. The CDR3 is CASSPPGGTGSNTGELFF. The CDR3 DNA follows: TGTGCCAGCTCACCACCAGGGGGGACAGGGTCGAACACCGGGGAGCTGTTTTTT.